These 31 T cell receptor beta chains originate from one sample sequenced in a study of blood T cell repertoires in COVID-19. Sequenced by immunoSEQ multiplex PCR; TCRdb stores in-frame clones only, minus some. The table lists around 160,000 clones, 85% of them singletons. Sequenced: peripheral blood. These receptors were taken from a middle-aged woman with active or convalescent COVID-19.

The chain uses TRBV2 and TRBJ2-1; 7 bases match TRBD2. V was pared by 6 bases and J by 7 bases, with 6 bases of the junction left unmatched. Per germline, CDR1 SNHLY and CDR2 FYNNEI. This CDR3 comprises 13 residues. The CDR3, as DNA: TGTGCCAGCAGCTCCGGACTAGTTAATGAGCAGTTCTTC. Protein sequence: CASSSGLVNEQFF. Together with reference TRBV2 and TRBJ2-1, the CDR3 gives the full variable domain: EPEVTQTPSHQVTQMGQEVILRCVPISNHLYFYWYRQILGQKVEFLVSFYNNEISEKSEIFDDQFSVERPDGSNFTLKIRSTKLEDSAMYFCASSSGLVNEQFFGPGTRLTVL.

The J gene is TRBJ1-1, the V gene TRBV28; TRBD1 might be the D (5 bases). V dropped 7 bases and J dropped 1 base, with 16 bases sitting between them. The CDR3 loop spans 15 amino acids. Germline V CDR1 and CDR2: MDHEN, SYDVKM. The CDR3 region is CASTSGFGPNTEAFF. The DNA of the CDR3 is TGTGCCAGCACTTCAGGGTTCGGACCGAACACTGAAGCTTTCTTT.

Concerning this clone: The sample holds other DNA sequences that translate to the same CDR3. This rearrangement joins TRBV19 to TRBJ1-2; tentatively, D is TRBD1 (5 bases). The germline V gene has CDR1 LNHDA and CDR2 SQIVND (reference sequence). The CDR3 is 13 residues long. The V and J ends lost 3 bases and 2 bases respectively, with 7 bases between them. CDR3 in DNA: TGTGCCAGTAGTATCGCAGGGAACTATGGCTACACCTTC. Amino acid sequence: CASSIAGNYGYTF.

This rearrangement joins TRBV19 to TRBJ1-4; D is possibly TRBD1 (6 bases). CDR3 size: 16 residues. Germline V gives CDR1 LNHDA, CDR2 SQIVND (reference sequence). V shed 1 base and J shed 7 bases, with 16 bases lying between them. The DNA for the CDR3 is TGTGCCAGTAGTATAGGCCCGCAGGGGATGGGTGAAAAACTGTTTTTT. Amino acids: CASSIGPQGMGEKLFF. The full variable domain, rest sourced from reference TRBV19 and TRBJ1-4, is DGGITQSPKYLFRKEGQNVTLSCEQNLNHDAMYWYRQDPGQGLRLIYYSQIVNDFQKGDIAEGYSVSREKKESFPLTVTSAQKNPTAFYLCASSIGPQGMGEKLFFGSGTQLSVL.

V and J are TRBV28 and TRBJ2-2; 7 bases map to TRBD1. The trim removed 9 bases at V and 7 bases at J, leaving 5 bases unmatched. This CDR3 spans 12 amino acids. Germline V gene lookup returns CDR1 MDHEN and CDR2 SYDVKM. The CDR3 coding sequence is TGTGCCAGTGACAGGGTCAACGGGGAGCTGTTTTTT. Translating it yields CASDRVNGELFF.

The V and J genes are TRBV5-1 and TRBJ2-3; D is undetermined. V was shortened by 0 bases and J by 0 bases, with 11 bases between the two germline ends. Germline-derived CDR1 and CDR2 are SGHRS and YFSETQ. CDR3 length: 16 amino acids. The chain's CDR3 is CASSLASVGSTDTQYF. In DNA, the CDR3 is TGCGCCAGCAGCTTGGCGAGCGTCGGTAGCACAGATACGCAGTATTTT. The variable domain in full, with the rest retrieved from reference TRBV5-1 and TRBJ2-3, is KAGVTQTPRYLIKTRGQQVTLSCSPISGHRSVSWYQQTPGQGLQFLFEYFSETQRNKGNFPGRFSGRQFSNSRSEMNVSTLELGDSALYLCASSLASVGSTDTQYFGPGTRLTVL.

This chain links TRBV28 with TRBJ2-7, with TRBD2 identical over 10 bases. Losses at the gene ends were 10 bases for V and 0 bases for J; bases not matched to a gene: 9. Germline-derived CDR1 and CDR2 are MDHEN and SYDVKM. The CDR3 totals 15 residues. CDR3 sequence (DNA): TGTGCCACCCGATTAGCGGGAGGAAACTCCTACGAGCAGTACTTC. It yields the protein CATRLAGGNSYEQYF.

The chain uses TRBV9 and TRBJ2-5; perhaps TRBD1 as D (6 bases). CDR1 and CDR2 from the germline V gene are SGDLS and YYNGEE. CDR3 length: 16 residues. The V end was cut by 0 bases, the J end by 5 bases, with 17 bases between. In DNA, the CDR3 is TGTGCCAGCAGCGTAGTGTTTGACAGGCCTGGGGAGACCCAGTACTTC. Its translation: CASSVVFDRPGETQYF.

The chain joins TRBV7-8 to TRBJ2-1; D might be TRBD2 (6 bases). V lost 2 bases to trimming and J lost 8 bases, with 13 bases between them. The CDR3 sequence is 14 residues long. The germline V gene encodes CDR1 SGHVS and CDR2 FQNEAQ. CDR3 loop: CASSLSLASYEQFF. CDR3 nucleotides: TGTGCCAGCAGCTTAAGCCTAGCGTCGTATGAGCAGTTCTTC.

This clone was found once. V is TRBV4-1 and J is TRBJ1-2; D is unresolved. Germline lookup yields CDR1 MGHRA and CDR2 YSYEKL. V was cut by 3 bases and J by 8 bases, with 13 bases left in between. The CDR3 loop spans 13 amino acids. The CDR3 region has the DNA TGCGCCAGCAGCCATCATAGCCCAGCGGGCTACACCTTC. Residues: CASSHHSPAGYTF.

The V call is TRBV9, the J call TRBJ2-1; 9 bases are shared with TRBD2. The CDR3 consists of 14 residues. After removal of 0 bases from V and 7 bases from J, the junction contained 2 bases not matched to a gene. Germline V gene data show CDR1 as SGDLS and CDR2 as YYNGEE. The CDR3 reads CASSVDAGGNEQFF. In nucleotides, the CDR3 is TGTGCCAGCAGCGTAGATGCGGGGGGGAATGAGCAGTTCTTC.

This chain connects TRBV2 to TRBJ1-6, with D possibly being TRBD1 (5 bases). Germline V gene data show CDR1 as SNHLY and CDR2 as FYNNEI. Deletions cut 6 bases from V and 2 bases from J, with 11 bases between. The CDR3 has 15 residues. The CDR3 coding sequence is TGTGCCAGCAGACTGGACAAGACCTATAATTCACCCCTCCACTTT. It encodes CASRLDKTYNSPLHF.

CDR3 amino acids: CASSLVGKDSYGYTF. Written as DNA, the CDR3 is TGTGCCAGCAGCTTAGTCGGCAAGGACTCCTATGGCTACACCTTC. The chain employs TRBV7-9 and TRBJ1-2, with D uncertain. V lost 1 base, J lost 4 bases, and 13 bases lay in between. The CDR3 length is 15 residues. The germline V gene encodes CDR1 SEHNR and CDR2 FQNEAQ (reference sequence).

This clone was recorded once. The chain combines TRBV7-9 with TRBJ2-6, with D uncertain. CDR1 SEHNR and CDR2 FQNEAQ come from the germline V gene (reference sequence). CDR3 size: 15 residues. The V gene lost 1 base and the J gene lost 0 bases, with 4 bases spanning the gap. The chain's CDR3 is CASSLVSSGANVLTF. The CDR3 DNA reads TGTGCCAGCAGCTTAGTTAGCTCTGGGGCCAACGTCCTGACTTTC.

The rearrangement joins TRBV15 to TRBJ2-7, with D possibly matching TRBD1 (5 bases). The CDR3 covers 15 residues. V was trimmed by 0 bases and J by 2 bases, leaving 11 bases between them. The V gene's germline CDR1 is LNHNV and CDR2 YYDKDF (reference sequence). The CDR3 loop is CATSRDRGRAYEQYF. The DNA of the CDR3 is TGTGCCACCAGCAGAGATCGCGGCAGGGCCTACGAGCAGTACTTC.

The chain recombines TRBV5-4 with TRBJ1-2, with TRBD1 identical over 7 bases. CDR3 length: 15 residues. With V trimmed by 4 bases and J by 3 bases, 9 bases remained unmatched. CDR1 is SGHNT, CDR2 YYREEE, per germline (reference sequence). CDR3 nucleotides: TGTGCCAGCAGCCCGGACAGGACGGCAGACTATGGCTACACCTTC. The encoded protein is CASSPDRTADYGYTF.

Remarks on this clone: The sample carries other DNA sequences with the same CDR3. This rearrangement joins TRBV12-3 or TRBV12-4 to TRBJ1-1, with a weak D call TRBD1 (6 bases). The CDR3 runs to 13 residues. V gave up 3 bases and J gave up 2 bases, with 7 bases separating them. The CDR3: CASSLGANTEAFF. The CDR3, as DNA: TGTGCCAGCAGTTTGGGGGCAAACACTGAAGCTTTCTTT.

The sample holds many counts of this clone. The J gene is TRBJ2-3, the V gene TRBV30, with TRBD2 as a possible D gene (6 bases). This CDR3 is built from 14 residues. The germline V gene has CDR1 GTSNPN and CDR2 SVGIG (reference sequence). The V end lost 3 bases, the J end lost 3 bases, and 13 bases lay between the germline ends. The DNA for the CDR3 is TGTGCCTGGAGCCTGTCCCGGGGGACAGATACGCAGTATTTT. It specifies CAWSLSRGTDTQYF.

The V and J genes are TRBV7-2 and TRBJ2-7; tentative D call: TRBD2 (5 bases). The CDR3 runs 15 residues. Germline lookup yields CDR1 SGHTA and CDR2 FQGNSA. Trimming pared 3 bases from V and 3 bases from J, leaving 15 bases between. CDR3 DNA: TGTGCCAGCAGCTTCAGCTCCGTAGGAGGCTACGAGCAGTACTTC. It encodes CASSFSSVGGYEQYF.

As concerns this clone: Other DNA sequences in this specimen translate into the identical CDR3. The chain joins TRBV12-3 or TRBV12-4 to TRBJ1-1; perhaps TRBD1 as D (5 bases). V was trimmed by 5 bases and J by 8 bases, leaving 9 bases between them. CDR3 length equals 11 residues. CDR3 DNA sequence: TGTGCCAGCAGTCCCCGGGGGGAAGCTTTCTTT. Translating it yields CASSPRGEAFF.

For the CDR3, the DNA is TGTGCCAGCAGCTTACCGGGACAGGGTTCATACAATGAGCAGTTCTTC. Protein: CASSLPGQGSYNEQFF. The chain links TRBV7-9 to TRBJ2-1; 9 bases fit TRBD1. V was clipped by 2 bases and J by 4 bases; unmatched bases: 6. Germline loops: CDR1 SEHNR, CDR2 FQNEAQ (reference sequence). This CDR3 comprises 16 residues.

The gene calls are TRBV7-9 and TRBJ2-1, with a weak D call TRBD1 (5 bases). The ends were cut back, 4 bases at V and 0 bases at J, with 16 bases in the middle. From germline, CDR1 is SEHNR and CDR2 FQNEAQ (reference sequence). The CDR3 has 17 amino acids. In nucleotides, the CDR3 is TGTGCCAGCAGCTCAGCGACAGCCCTAAGCTCCTACAATGAGCAGTTCTTC. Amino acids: CASSSATALSSYNEQFF.

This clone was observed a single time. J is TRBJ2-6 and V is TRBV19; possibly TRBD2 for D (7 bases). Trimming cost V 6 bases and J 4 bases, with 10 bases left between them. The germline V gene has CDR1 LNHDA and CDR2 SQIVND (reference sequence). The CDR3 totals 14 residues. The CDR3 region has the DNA TGTGCCAGTAGGGGGGGGGCGGGGGCCAACGTCCTGACTTTC. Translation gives CASRGGAGANVLTF.

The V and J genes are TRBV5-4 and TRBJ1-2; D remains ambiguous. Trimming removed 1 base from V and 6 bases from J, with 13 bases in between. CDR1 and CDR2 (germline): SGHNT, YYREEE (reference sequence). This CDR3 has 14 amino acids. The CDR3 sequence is CASSLSWGGNGYTF. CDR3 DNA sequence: TGTGCCAGCAGCTTGAGTTGGGGAGGGAATGGCTACACCTTC.

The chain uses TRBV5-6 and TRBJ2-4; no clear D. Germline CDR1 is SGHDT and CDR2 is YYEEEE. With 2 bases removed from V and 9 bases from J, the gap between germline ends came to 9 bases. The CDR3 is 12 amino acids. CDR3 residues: CASSFGSGIQYF. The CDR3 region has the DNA TGTGCCAGCAGCTTCGGGTCTGGCATTCAGTACTTC. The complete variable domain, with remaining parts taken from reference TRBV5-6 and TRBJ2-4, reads DAGVTQSPTHLIKTRGQQVTLRCSPKSGHDTVSWYQQALGQGPQFIFQYYEEEERQRGNFPDRFSGHQFPNYSSELNVNALLLGDSALYLCASSFGSGIQYFGAGTRLSVL.

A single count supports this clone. In DNA, the CDR3 is TGTGCCAGCAGCCTTCAACAGGGGGCCGGAGAGACCCAGTACTTC. This gives the protein CASSLQQGAGETQYF. This chain uses TRBV7-2 with TRBJ2-5, with TRBD1 identical over 9 bases. Germline values: CDR1 SGHTA, CDR2 FQGNSA. This CDR3 has 15 residues. Trimming removed 5 bases from V and 4 bases from J; junction bases left unmatched: 8.

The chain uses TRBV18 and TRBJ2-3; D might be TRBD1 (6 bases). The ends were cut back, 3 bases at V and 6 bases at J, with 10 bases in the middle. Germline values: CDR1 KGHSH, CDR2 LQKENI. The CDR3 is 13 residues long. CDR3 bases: TGTGCCAGCTCACCGGCAGGGGTTGATACGCAGTATTTT. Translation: CASSPAGVDTQYF.

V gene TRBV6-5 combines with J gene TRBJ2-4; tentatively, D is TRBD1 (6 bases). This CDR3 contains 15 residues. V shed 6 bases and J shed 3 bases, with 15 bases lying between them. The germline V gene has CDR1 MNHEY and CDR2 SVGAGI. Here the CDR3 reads CASRRLWDNKNIQYF. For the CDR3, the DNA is TGTGCCAGCAGAAGGCTTTGGGACAACAAAAACATTCAGTACTTC.

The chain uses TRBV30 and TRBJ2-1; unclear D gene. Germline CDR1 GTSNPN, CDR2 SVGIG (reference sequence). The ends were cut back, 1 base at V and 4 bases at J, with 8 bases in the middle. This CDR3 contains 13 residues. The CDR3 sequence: CAWSESLYNEQFF. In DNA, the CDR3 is TGTGCCTGGAGTGAGAGCCTTTACAATGAGCAGTTCTTC.

This chain's CDR3 is CASSTDRNSNQPQHF. CDR3 bases: TGTGCCAGCAGCACGGACAGGAATAGCAATCAGCCCCAGCATTTT. The chain combines TRBV21-1 with TRBJ1-5; the table names TRBD1, a call not compared with the DNA. TRBV21-1 is a recognized pseudogene. This CDR3 is built from 15 residues.

For the CDR3, the DNA is TGTGCCAGCAGTTTAAGACCAGTGACGGGTAATAATGAAAAACTGTTTTTT. It is translated as CASSLRPVTGNNEKLFF. The chain is built from TRBV28 and TRBJ1-4; D is uncertain. CDR1 and CDR2 (germline): MDHEN, SYDVKM. This CDR3 region has 17 residues. Trimming stripped 2 bases from V and 4 bases from J, with 17 bases between.